Each of the 19 T cell receptor beta chains below was sequenced from the same sample in a study of T cells after posttransplantation cyclophosphamide. Clones were read by immunoSEQ multiplex PCR, and TCRdb kept only the in-frame ones, dropping some. Observed in the sample are some 18,000 clones, none of them singletons. Busulfan-fludarabine conditioning, marrow transplant, and cyclophosphamide on days +3 and +4 were administered. Sequences were derived from PBMCs, sampled after allogeneic stem cell transplant with posttransplant cyclophosphamide. These receptors all stem from a female patient aged 25-39 years who received an allogeneic stem cell transplant from a related donor, was CMV-positive, and had no GVHD. Some T cells may arise from the graft donor.

The sample holds many counts of this clone. The genes are TRBV9 and TRBJ2-3; D not resolved. Germline V CDR1 and CDR2: SGDLS, YYNGEE. This CDR3 is 13 amino acids long. Trimming stripped 6 bases from V and 5 bases from J, with 13 bases between. CDR3 loop: CASNENQEDTQYF. The CDR3, as DNA: TGTGCCAGCAACGAAAATCAGGAAGATACGCAGTATTTT. Based on the CDR3 plus reference TRBV9 and TRBJ2-3, the full variable domain is DSGVTQTPKHLITATGQRVTLRCSPRSGDLSVYWYQQSLDQGLQFLIQYYNGEERAKGNILERFSAQQFPDLHSELNLSSLELGDSALYFCASNENQEDTQYFGPGTRLTVL.

This clone was recorded many times. The chain has TRBV15 and TRBJ1-3; D unclear. From germline, CDR1 is LNHNV and CDR2 YYDKDF (reference sequence). This CDR3 spans 17 amino acids. The V gene lost 1 base and the J gene lost 0 bases, with 13 bases spanning the gap. CDR3 residues: CATSRALSAFSGNTIYF. In DNA form, the CDR3 reads TGTGCCACCAGCAGAGCCCTCAGCGCGTTCTCTGGAAACACCATATATTTT.

By its share, this clone is medium-sized. The CDR3 loop is CASSTLQGGSGANVLTF. In DNA, the CDR3 is TGTGCCAGCAGTACCCTCCAGGGCGGGAGTGGGGCCAACGTCCTGACTTTC. The V and J genes are TRBV11-1 and TRBJ2-6; 7 nucleotides agree with TRBD2. Unmatched junction bases numbered 11, after V lost 6 bases and J lost 3 bases. The length of the CDR3 is 17 residues. CDR1 and CDR2 from the germline V gene are SGHAT and FQDESV (reference sequence).

There are many counts of this clone. The chain couples TRBV6-6 to TRBJ2-5, with 9 bases aligning to TRBD2. The J segment lost 2 bases and the V segment lost 7 bases, leaving 8 bases of the junction unmatched. CDR3 length: 15 amino acids. The germline V gene encodes CDR1 MNHNY and CDR2 SVGAGI (reference sequence). The CDR3 sequence: CASTPRTSAQETQYF. CDR3 coding DNA: TGTGCCAGCACCCCGAGGACTAGCGCGCAAGAGACCCAGTACTTC.

This clone was observed many times. J is TRBJ2-7 and V is TRBV7-9; D may be TRBD2 (7 bases). V was trimmed by 1 base and J by 6 bases, leaving 16 bases between them. Germline CDR1 and CDR2: SEHNR and FQNEAQ (reference sequence). The CDR3 is 15 amino acids. CDR3 DNA sequence: TGTGCCAGCAGCTTAGGCGGGGGCAGGGCAGCCGAGCAGTACTTC. Residues: CASSLGGGRAAEQYF.

This clone was counted ten times or more. The chain has TRBV2 and TRBJ2-3, with TRBD2 identical over 8 bases. V lost 6 bases, J lost 5 bases, and 16 bases stayed unmatched. The CDR3 sequence is 17 residues long. Germline values: CDR1 SNHLY, CDR2 FYNNEI. The CDR3 DNA reads as TGTGCCAGCAGCCAACTAGCGGCCCCTAATACCTTAGATACGCAGTATTTT. Protein: CASSQLAAPNTLDTQYF.

This clone was found many times. The rearrangement joins TRBV4-3 to TRBJ1-2; a possible D gene is TRBD1 (5 bases). Germline assignment: CDR1 LGHNA and CDR2 YSLEER. The CDR3 has 13 amino acids. V dropped 0 bases and J dropped 6 bases, with 8 bases sitting between them. For the CDR3, the DNA is TGCGCCAGCAGCCAAGAGGCAGGGAATGGCTACACCTTC. It specifies CASSQEAGNGYTF.

This clone was seen many times. The rearrangement uses TRBV28 and TRBJ2-2; D is possibly TRBD2 (6 bases). The CDR3 contains 15 residues. The germline CDR1 and CDR2 sequences are MDHEN and SYDVKM. V was clipped by 4 bases and J by 2 bases, with 11 bases between them. CDR3 sequence: CASSSPGLNTGELFF. As DNA, the CDR3 is TGTGCCAGCAGTTCTCCGGGACTTAACACCGGGGAGCTGTTTTTT. Using reference TRBV28 and TRBJ2-2 for the parts outside the CDR3, the full variable domain is DVKVTQSSRYLVKRTGEKVFLECVQDMDHENMFWYRQDPGLGLRLIYFSYDVKMKEKGDIPEGYSVSREKKERFSLILESASTNQTSMYLCASSSPGLNTGELFFGEGSRLTVL.

The chain is built from TRBV6-1 and TRBJ2-5, with 7 bases identical to TRBD2. In germline, CDR1 is MNHNS, CDR2 SASEGT. The CDR3 covers 15 residues. The V gene end was trimmed by 4 bases and the J gene end by 5 bases; junction bases not matched to a gene: 10. The CDR3 coding sequence is TGTGCCAGCAGTGCGCGGGCGGGAGTCCGGGAGACCCAGTACTTC. This codes for CASSARAGVRETQYF.

This clone was counted ten times or more. This rearrangement joins TRBV10-1 to TRBJ2-3; D is perhaps TRBD1 (6 bases). Looked up from germline, CDR1 is WNHNN and CDR2 is SYGVQD (reference sequence). The CDR3 loop spans 13 amino acids. Trimming removed 6 bases from V and 0 bases from J, with 7 bases in between. The CDR3: CASRGQSTDTQYF. The CDR3 DNA is TGCGCCAGCAGAGGACAGAGCACAGATACGCAGTATTTT.

This clone has a count of ten or more. The rearrangement uses TRBV10-3 and TRBJ2-3, with TRBD2 matching over 13 bases. The germline V gene encodes CDR1 ENHRY and CDR2 SYGVKD. The CDR3 length is 19 residues. J gave up 0 bases and V 6 bases, and 12 bases lay outside the gene matches. The CDR3 loop reads CAISTGLAGLQMSTDTQYF. As DNA, the CDR3 is TGTGCCATCAGCACGGGACTAGCGGGATTACAAATGAGCACAGATACGCAGTATTTT.

This clone was detected ten times or more. This sample includes further DNA sequences coding for the same CDR3. V and J are TRBV27 and TRBJ2-1; no firm D call. This CDR3 comprises 12 residues. The V and J ends lost 2 bases and 8 bases respectively, with 7 bases between them. The germline gives CDR1 MNHEY, CDR2 SMNVEV (reference sequence). The CDR3 DNA reads TGTGCCAGCAGTTTAGTCGGAGATGAGCAGTTCTTC. It encodes CASSLVGDEQFF.

This clone was recorded at least ten times. The J gene is TRBJ1-5, the V gene TRBV6-1; 8 bases fit TRBD1. Trimming cost V 5 bases and J 4 bases; bases outside gene matches: 1. There are 13 residues in the CDR3. In germline, CDR1 is MNHNS, CDR2 SASEGT. CDR3 loop: CASSRTGNQPQHF. CDR3 bases: TGTGCCAGCAGTAGGACAGGGAATCAGCCCCAGCATTTT.

This clone appeared many times. This chain connects TRBV30 to TRBJ1-5; D gene unclear. CDR3 size: 13 residues. In germline, CDR1 is GTSNPN, CDR2 SVGIG (reference sequence). Trimming cost V 1 base and J 0 bases, with 4 bases left between them. This CDR3 is CAWSADSNQPQHF. The CDR3 DNA is TGTGCCTGGAGTGCAGATAGCAATCAGCCCCAGCATTTT.

This clone showed up many times. This chain joins TRBV10-3 and TRBJ2-1, with 10 nucleotides matching TRBD2. CDR1 is ENHRY, CDR2 SYGVKD, per germline. V was clipped by 10 bases and J by 6 bases; unmatched bases: 18. The CDR3 sequence is 17 residues long. The CDR3, as DNA: TGTGCCACCCTCGCCCGGCTAGCGGGAGATCAAGCCAATGAGCAGTTCTTC. Its translation: CATLARLAGDQANEQFF.

There are many counts of this clone. The V call is TRBV28, the J call TRBJ1-5; perhaps TRBD1 as D (5 bases). V shed 6 bases and J shed 0 bases, with 15 bases lying between them. Per germline, CDR1 MDHEN and CDR2 SYDVKM. This CDR3 is built from 16 residues. CDR3 nucleotides: TGTGCCAGCAGCTCCGAGGGACTCTATAGCAATCAGCCCCAGCATTTT. This sequence encodes CASSSEGLYSNQPQHF.

This clone was seen many times. The CDR3 DNA reads as TGTGCCTGGAGTTCCGGTTACAGTGCTAGCACAGATACGCAGTATTTT. Translated: CAWSSGYSASTDTQYF. The J gene is TRBJ2-3, the V gene TRBV30; D not resolved. This CDR3 region has 16 residues. Germline V gives CDR1 GTSNPN, CDR2 SVGIG (reference sequence). Trimming shortened V by 2 bases and J by 0 bases, and 15 bases separated the two germline ends.

This clone was seen at least ten times. The gene calls are TRBV30 and TRBJ2-5; maybe TRBD2 (7 bases). CDR1 is GTSNPN and CDR2 is SVGIG in the germline V gene (reference sequence). The V end was cut by 0 bases, the J end by 7 bases, with 12 bases between. The CDR3 totals 13 residues. The CDR3 sequence is CAWSVLGGGTQYF. The CDR3 nucleotides read TGTGCCTGGAGTGTACTAGGGGGGGGGACCCAGTACTTC.

This clone was seen ten or more times. The chain uses TRBV18 and TRBJ2-3; D is undetermined. V was trimmed by 3 bases and J by 2 bases, leaving 12 bases between them. CDR3 length equals 15 residues. The germline gives CDR1 KGHSH, CDR2 LQKENI. The CDR3 bases are TGTGCCAGCTCACCGTATTCAGGAAACACAGATACGCAGTATTTT. This encodes CASSPYSGNTDTQYF.